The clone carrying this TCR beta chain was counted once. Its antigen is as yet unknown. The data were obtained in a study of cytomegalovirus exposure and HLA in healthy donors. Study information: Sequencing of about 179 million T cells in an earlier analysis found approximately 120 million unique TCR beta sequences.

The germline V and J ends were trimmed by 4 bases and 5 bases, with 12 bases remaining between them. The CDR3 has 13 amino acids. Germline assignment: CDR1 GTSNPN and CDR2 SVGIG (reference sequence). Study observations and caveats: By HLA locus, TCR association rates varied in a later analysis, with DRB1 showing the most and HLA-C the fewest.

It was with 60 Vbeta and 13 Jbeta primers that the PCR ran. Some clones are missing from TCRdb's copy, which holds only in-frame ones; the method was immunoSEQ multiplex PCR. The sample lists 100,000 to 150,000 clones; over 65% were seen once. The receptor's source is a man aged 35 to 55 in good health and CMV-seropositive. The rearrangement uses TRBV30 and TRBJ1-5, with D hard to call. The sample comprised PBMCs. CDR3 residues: CAWNLLVDQPQHF. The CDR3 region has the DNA TGTGCCTGGAATCTCTTAGTCGATCAGCCCCAGCATTTT.